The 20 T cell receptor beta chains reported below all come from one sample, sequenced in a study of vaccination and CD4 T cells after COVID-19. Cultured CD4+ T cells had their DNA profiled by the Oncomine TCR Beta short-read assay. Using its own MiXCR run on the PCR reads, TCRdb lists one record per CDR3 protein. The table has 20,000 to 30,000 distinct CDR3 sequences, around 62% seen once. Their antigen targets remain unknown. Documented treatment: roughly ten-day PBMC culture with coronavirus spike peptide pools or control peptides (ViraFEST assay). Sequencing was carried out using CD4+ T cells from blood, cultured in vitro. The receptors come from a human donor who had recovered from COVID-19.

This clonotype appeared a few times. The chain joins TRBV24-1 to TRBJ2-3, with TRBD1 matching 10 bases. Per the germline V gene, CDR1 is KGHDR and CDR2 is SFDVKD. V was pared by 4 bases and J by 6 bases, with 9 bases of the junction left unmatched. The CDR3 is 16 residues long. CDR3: CATSDVMDRGRDTQYF. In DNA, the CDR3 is TGTGCCACCAGTGACGTCATGGACAGGGGGAGGGATACGCAGTATTTT.

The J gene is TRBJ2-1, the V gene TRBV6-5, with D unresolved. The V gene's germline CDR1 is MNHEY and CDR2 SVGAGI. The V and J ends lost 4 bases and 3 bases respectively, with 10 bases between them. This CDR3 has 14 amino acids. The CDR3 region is CASSWRTYYNEQFF. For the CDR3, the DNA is TGTGCCAGCAGTTGGAGAACCTACTACAATGAGCAGTTCTTC.

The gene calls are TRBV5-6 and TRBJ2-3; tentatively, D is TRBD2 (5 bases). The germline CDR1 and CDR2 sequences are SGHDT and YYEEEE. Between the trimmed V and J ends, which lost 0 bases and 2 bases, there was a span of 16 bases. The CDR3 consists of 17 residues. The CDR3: CASSLEFLALPTDTQYF. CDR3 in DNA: TGTGCCAGCAGCTTGGAGTTCCTAGCTCTCCCCACAGATACGCAGTATTTT.

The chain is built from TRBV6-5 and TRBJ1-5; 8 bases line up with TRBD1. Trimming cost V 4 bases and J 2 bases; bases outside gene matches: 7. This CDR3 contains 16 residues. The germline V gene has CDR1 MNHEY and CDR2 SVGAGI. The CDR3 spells CASSSLQGVRNQPQHF. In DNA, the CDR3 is TGTGCCAGCAGTTCCCTACAGGGGGTCCGCAATCAGCCCCAGCATTTT.

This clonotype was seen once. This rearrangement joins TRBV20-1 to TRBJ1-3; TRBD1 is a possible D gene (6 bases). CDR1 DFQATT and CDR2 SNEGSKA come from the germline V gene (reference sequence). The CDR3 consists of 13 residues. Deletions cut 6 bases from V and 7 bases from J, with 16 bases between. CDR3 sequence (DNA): TGCAGTGCCCGGACAGCTCTTGGTAACACCATATATTTT. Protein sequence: CSARTALGNTIYF.

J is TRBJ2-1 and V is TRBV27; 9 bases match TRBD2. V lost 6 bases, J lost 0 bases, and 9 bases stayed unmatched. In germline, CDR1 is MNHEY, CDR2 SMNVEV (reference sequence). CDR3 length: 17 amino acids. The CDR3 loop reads CASRSRGAGGSYNEQFF. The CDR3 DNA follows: TGTGCCAGCAGATCAAGGGGAGCGGGGGGCTCCTACAATGAGCAGTTCTTC.

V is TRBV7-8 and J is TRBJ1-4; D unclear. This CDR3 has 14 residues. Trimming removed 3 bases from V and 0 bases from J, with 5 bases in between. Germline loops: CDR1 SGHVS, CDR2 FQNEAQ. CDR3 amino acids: CASSFGSTNEKLFF. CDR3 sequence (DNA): TGTGCCAGCAGCTTCGGATCAACTAATGAAAAACTGTTTTTT.

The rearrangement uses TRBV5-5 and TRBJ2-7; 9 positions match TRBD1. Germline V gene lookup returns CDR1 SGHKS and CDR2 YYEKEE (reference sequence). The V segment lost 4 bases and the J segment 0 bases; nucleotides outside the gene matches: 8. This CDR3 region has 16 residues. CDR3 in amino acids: CASSDRQGDPSYEQYF. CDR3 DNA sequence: TGTGCCAGCAGCGACCGACAGGGGGACCCCTCCTACGAGCAGTACTTC.

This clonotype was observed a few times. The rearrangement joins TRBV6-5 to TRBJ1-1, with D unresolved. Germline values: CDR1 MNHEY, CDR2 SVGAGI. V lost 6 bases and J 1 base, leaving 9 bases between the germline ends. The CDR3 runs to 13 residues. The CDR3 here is CASSYGPNTEAFF. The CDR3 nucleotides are TGTGCCAGCAGCTACGGCCCGAACACTGAAGCTTTCTTT.

The DNA for the CDR3 is TGCAGTGCTAGACACCAGGGATACAATGAGCAGTTCTTC. Translation gives CSARHQGYNEQFF. The J gene is TRBJ2-1, the V gene TRBV20-1; D is possibly TRBD1 (5 bases). Trimming took 2 bases from V and 4 from J, leaving 9 bases between them. The CDR3 runs 13 residues. Looked up from germline, CDR1 is DFQATT and CDR2 is SNEGSKA (reference sequence).

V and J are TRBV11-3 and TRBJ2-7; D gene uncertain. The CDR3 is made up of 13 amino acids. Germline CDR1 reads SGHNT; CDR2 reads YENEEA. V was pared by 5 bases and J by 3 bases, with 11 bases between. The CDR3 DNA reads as TGTGCCAGCAGCACTACGGCCAACTACGAGCAGTACTTC. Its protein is CASSTTANYEQYF.

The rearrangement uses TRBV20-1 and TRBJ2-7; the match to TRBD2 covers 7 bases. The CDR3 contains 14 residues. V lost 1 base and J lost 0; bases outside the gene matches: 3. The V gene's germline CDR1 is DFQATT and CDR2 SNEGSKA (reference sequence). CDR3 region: CSARVGTISYEQYF. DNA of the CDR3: TGCAGTGCTAGAGTGGGGACTATCTCCTACGAGCAGTACTTC.

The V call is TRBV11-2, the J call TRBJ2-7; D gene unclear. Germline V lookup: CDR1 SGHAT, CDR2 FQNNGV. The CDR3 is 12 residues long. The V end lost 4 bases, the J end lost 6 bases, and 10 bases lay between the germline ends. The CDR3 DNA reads TGTGCCAGCAGCTCCTCTTCCCGCGAGCAGTACTTC. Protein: CASSSSSREQYF.

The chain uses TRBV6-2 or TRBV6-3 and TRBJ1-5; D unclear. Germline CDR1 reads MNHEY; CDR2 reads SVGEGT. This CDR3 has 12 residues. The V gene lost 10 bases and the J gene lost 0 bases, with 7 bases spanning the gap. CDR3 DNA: TGTGCCACCGCCTATAGCAATCAGCCCCAGCATTTT. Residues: CATAYSNQPQHF.

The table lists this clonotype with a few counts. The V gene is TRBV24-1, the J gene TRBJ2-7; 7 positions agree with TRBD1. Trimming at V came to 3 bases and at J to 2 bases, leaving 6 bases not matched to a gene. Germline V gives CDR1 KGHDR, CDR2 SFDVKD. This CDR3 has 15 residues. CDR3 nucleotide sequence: TGTGCCACCAGTGATAGTGGGCAGGGGGCCTACGAGCAGTACTTC. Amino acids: CATSDSGQGAYEQYF.

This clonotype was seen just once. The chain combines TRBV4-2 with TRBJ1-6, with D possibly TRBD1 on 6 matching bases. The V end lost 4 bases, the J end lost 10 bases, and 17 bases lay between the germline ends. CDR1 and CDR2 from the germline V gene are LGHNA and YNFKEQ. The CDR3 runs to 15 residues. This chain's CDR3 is CASSREDSFGSPLHF. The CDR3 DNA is TGTGCCAGCAGCCGAGAGGACAGTTTTGGATCACCCCTCCACTTT.

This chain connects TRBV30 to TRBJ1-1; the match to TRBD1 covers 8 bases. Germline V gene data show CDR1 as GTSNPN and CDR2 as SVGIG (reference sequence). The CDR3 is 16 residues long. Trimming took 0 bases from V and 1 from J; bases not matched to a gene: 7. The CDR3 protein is CAWSVWTGPTNTEAFF. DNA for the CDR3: TGTGCCTGGAGTGTGTGGACAGGGCCCACGAACACTGAAGCTTTCTTT.

CDR3: CASSYASGRTYEQYF. CDR3 in DNA: TGTGCCAGCAGTTACGCTAGCGGACGAACCTACGAGCAGTACTTC. The rearrangement links TRBV6-5 to TRBJ2-7; the match to TRBD2 covers 7 bases. The CDR3 is made up of 15 amino acids. Germline V gene lookup returns CDR1 MNHEY and CDR2 SVGAGI. V was pared by 2 bases and J by 2 bases, with 6 bases of the junction left unmatched.

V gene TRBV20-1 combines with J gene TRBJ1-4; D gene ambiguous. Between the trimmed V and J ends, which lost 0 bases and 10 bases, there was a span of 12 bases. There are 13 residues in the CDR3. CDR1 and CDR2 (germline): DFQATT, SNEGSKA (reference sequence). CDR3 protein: CSARDWGSGKLFF. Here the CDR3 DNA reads TGCAGTGCTAGAGATTGGGGTTCGGGAAAACTGTTTTTT.

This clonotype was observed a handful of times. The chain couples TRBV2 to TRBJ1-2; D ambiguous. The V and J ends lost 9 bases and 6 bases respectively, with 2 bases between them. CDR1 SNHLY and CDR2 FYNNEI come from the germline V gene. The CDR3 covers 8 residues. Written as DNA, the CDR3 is TGTGCCAGACATGGCTACACCTTC. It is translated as CARHGYTF. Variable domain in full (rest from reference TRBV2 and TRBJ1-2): EPEVTQTPSHQVTQMGQEVILRCVPISNHLYFYWYRQILGQKVEFLVSFYNNEISEKSEIFDDQFSVERPDGSNFTLKIRSTKLEDSAMYFCARHGYTFGSGTRLTVV.